A single sample is the source of the 6 T cell receptor beta chains below, sequenced in a study of blood T cell repertoires in COVID-19. Clones were read by immunoSEQ multiplex PCR, and TCRdb kept only the in-frame ones, dropping some. The sample yields over 50,000 clones, approximately 83% seen once. Sequencing used peripheral blood. The receptors stem from a human donor in a cohort sampled during active COVID-19.

J is TRBJ2-5 and V is TRBV9, with D perhaps TRBD1 (6 bases). The CDR3 is 15 residues long. Germline V CDR1 and CDR2: SGDLS, YYNGEE. V lost 3 bases and J 1 base, leaving 13 bases between the germline ends. CDR3 sequence (DNA): TGTGCCAGCAGCGCCACAGGGAAATCCCAAGAGACCCAGTACTTC. Translation gives CASSATGKSQETQYF.

This chain joins TRBV10-2 and TRBJ2-7; D might be TRBD2 (6 bases). V gave up 7 bases and J gave up 1 base, with 17 bases separating them. This CDR3 spans 15 amino acids. The germline CDR1 and CDR2 sequences are WSHSY and SAAADI. CDR3 amino acids: CASIRAGRPSYEQYF. The CDR3 DNA sequence: TGCGCCAGCATTCGAGCAGGGAGGCCATCCTACGAGCAGTACTTC.

The chain links TRBV28 to TRBJ2-7, with 7 bases matching TRBD1. V shed 7 bases and J 0 bases; nucleotides not matched to a gene: 6. The CDR3 covers 14 residues. Germline loops: CDR1 MDHEN, CDR2 SYDVKM. The CDR3 nucleotides are TGTGCCAGCACTTTGACAGGGTTCTCCTACGAGCAGTACTTC. Its protein is CASTLTGFSYEQYF.

V and J are TRBV5-1 and TRBJ2-1; unclear D gene. The CDR3 length is 13 residues. Germline V lookup: CDR1 SGHRS, CDR2 YFSETQ. Trimming took off 0 bases at V and 9 bases at J, with 10 bases between the two ends. CDR3: CASSLAASGEQFF. The CDR3, as DNA: TGCGCCAGCAGCTTGGCCGCCTCGGGTGAGCAGTTCTTC.

V and J are TRBV2 and TRBJ2-1, with 16 bases aligning to TRBD2. CDR3 length: 16 residues. The germline CDR1 and CDR2 sequences are SNHLY and FYNNEI. V lost 4 bases to trimming and J lost 9 bases; unmatched junction nucleotides: 6. The CDR3 nucleotides are TGTGCCAGCAGTGTTACCGGGACTAGCGGGAGGGCTGAGCAGTTCTTC. The encoded protein is CASSVTGTSGRAEQFF.

V gene TRBV10-1 combines with J gene TRBJ2-1; 9 bases fit TRBD2. Looked up from germline, CDR1 is WNHNN and CDR2 is SYGVQD (reference sequence). Trimming at V came to 11 bases and at J to 0 bases, leaving 5 bases not matched to a gene. This CDR3 is built from 14 residues. CDR3 bases: TGCGCCGGTGGACTAGCGAGCTCCTACAATGAGCAGTTCTTC. This gives the protein CAGGLASSYNEQFF.